The 6 T cell receptor beta chains below come from one sample, sequenced in a study of Ad26.COV2.S vaccination and SARS-CoV-2 variants (dated by TCRdb to the early 2020s). Preparation of the library involved the immunoSEQ multiplex PCR assay. As stored in TCRdb, this immuneACCESS dataset retains in-frame rearrangements with V and J assigned. A fraction of the clones does not appear; measured against another copy, unresolved V genes explain less than half of the discrepancy, and the remainder lacks a known reason. The sample has about half a million clones on record, about nine tenths of them singletons. The ten largest make up approximately 1.7% of the sample. What this sample's treatment or condition label stands for: over 15 received Ad26.COV2.S at low or high dose, single or two shots; about 5 received placebo; per-sample allocation not given. Repertoires of vaccine and placebo recipients were sequenced from samples taken on day 63 after the first injection.

The specimen was peripheral blood, collected in a trial of Ad26.COV2.S vaccine versus placebo. The receptors derive from a person between 18 and 65 years old who received the Ad26.COV2.S COVID-19 vaccine or a placebo.

The chain combines TRBV11-3 with TRBJ2-3, with a possible D match to TRBD1 (5 bases). Germline V lookup: CDR1 SGHNT, CDR2 YENEEA. CDR3 length equals 14 residues. Deletions cut 1 base from V and 6 bases from J, with 11 bases between. The CDR3 is CASSLAEKGDTQYF. CDR3 DNA sequence: TGTGCCAGCAGCTTAGCGGAGAAGGGGGATACGCAGTATTTT.

The rearrangement links TRBV27 to TRBJ1-6; TRBD1 agrees at 10 bases. Germline-derived CDR1 and CDR2 are MNHEY and SMNVEV (reference sequence). The CDR3 has 16 residues. V lost 4 bases and J lost 3; bases outside the gene matches: 3. CDR3 sequence: CASSSGQGGYNSPLHF. The CDR3 DNA reads as TGTGCCAGCAGTTCCGGACAGGGGGGCTATAATTCACCCCTCCACTTT.

Details on this clone: Other DNA sequences of this sample code for an identical CDR3. The chain recombines TRBV4-1 with TRBJ2-7; 7 bases align to TRBD2. The CDR3 has 14 amino acids. Germline loops: CDR1 MGHRA, CDR2 YSYEKL. With 3 bases clipped from V and 2 bases from J, the junction kept 4 bases outside the gene matches. CDR3 nucleotide sequence: TGCGCCAGCAGCCAGGGAACTAGCGCCTACGAGCAGTACTTC. Translating it yields CASSQGTSAYEQYF.

V usage is TRBV5-5 and J usage is TRBJ2-7; D unclear. V was shortened by 0 bases and J by 1 base, with 5 bases between the two germline ends. Germline V gene sequence: CDR1 SGHKS, CDR2 YYEKEE (reference sequence). The CDR3 totals 13 residues. CDR3 in amino acids: CASSLATSYEQYF. The CDR3 nucleotides are TGTGCCAGCAGCTTGGCCACATCCTACGAGCAGTACTTC.

The rearrangement uses TRBV3-1 (or the pseudogene TRBV3-2) and TRBJ2-1; TRBD1 matches 7 bases. Germline CDR1 is LGHDT and CDR2 is YNNKEL (reference sequence). The junction had 12 bases not matched to a gene; V was cut back by 2 bases and J by 5 bases. There are 17 residues in the CDR3. CDR3: CASSQSTGFIVDNEQFF. The CDR3, as DNA: TGTGCCAGCAGCCAATCGACAGGGTTTATTGTGGACAATGAGCAGTTCTTC.

The chain carries TRBV3-1 (or the pseudogene TRBV3-2) and TRBJ1-2; no clear D. V lost 2 bases, J lost 6 bases, and 19 bases lay in between. Germline V CDR1 and CDR2: LGHDT, YNNKEL (reference sequence). The CDR3 runs 16 residues. CDR3 residues: CASSQTDLSTRDGYTF. The CDR3 DNA follows: TGTGCCAGCAGCCAAACTGACCTTTCGACGAGGGATGGCTACACCTTC.